Included here is one TCR beta chain sequence, with context. This record comes from a study of CD8+ T cells in alopecia areata. Whole-study context: Twice a day, 5 to 10 mg of oral tofacitinib was administered to treated patients.

The treatment denotes: oral pan-JAK inhibitor, 5-10 mg twice daily. Extraction of RNA preceded its reverse transcription into cDNA, which served as the sequencing template. Some clones are missing from TCRdb's copy, which holds only in-frame ones; the method was immunoSEQ multiplex PCR. The sample includes 150,000 to 200,000 clones, approximately 50% seen only once; the top ten take around 10%. The receptor was isolated from a human donor with alopecia areata. The sequenced sample was CD8+ T cells sorted from blood, obtained at approximately week 51, from a patient treated with tofacitinib.

The CDR3 here is CASSSRDRAAYEQYF. The CDR3 DNA follows: TGTGCCAGTAGTTCAAGGGACAGGGCCGCCTACGAGCAGTACTTC. The rearrangement uses TRBV19 and TRBJ2-7; 9 positions agree with TRBD1. V was clipped by 5 bases and J by 2 bases; unmatched bases: 7. The CDR3 loop spans 15 amino acids. Germline V gene data show CDR1 as LNHDA and CDR2 as SQIVND (reference sequence).